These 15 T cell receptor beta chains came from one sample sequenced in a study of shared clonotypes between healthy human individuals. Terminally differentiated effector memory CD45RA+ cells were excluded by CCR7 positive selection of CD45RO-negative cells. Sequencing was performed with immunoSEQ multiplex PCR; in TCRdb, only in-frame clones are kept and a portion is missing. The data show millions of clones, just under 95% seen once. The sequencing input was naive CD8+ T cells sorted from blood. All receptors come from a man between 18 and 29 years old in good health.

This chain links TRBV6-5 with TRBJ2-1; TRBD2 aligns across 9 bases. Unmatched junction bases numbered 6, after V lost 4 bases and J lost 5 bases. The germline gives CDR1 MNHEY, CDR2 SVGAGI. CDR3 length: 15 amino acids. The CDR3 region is CASSLAGEGNNEQFF. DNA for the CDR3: TGTGCCAGCAGTTTAGCGGGGGAGGGCAACAATGAGCAGTTCTTC.

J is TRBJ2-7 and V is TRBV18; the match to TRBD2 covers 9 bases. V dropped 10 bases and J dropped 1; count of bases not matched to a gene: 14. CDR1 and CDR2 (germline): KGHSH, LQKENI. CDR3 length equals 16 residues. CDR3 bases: TGTGCCATTGAGGGTCTCAGCGGGGGGCTGTCCTACGAGCAGTACTTC. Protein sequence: CAIEGLSGGLSYEQYF.

The CDR3 DNA sequence: TGTGCCAGCTCCGAGAACACAAGATACGAGCAGTACTTC. It translates to CASSENTRYEQYF. The chain carries TRBV7-6 and TRBJ2-7; unclear D gene. Per germline, CDR1 SGHVS and CDR2 FNYEAQ. V shed 8 bases and J shed 4 bases, with 15 bases lying between them. The CDR3 sequence is 13 residues long.

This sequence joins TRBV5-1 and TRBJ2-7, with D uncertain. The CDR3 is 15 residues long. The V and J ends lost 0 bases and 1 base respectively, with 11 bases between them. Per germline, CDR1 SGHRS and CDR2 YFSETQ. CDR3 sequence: CASSLGPRVSYEQYF. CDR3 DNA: TGCGCCAGCAGCTTGGGGCCTAGGGTGTCCTACGAGCAGTACTTC.

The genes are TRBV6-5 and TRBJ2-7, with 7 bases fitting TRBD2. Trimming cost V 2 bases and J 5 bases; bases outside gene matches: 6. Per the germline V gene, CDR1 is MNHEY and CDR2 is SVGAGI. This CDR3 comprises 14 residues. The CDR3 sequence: CASSYVGGPHEQYF. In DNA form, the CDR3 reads TGTGCCAGCAGTTACGTGGGAGGGCCCCACGAGCAGTACTTC.

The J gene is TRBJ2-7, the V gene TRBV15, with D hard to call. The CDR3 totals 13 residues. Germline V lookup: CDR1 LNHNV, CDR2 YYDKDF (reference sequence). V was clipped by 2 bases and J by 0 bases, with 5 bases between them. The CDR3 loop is CATSRPASYEQYF. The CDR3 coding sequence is TGTGCCACCAGCAGACCCGCCTCCTACGAGCAGTACTTC. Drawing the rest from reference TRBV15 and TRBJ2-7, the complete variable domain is DAMVIQNPRYQVTQFGKPVTLSCSQTLNHNVMYWYQQKSSQAPKLLFHYYDKDFNNEADTPDNFQSRRPNTSFCFLDIRSPGLGDTAMYLCATSRPASYEQYFGPGTRLTVT.

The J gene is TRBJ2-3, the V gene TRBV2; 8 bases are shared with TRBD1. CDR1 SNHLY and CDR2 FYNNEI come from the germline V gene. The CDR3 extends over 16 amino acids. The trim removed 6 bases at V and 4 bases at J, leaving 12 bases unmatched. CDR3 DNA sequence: TGTGCCAGCAGCGAATCCCCTCGGACAGGGTCAGATACGCAGTATTTT. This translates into CASSESPRTGSDTQYF.

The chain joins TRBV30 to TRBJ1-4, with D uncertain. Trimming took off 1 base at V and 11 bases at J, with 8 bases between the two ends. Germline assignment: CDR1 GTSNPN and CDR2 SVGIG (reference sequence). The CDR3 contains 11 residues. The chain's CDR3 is CAWSAGGKLFF. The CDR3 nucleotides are TGTGCCTGGAGTGCCGGAGGGAAACTGTTTTTT. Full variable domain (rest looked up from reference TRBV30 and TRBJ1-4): SQTIHQWPATLVQPVGSPLSLECTVEGTSNPNLYWYRQAAGRGLQLLFYSVGIGQISSEVPQNLSASRPQDRQFILSSKKLLLSDSGFYLCAWSAGGKLFFGSGTQLSVL.

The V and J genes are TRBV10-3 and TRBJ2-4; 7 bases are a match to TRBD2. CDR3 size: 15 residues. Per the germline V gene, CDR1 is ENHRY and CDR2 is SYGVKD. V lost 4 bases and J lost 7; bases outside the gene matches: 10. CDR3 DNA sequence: TGTGCCATCAGTGGAGGCGGGGGAGCGGGGAACATTCAGTACTTC. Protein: CAISGGGGAGNIQYF.

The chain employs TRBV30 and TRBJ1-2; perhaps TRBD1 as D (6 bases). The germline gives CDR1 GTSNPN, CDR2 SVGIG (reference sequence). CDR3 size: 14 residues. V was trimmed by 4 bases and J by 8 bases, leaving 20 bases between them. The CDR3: CAWTTTGWGDGYTF. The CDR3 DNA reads TGTGCCTGGACCACGACAGGCTGGGGGGACGGCTACACCTTC.

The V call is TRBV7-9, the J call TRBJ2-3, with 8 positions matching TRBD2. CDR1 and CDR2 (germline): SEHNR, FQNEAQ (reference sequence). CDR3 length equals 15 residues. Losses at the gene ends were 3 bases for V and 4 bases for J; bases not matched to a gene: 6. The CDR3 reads CASSLSGGPPDTQYF. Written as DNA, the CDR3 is TGTGCCAGCAGCTTGAGCGGGGGCCCCCCAGATACGCAGTATTTT.

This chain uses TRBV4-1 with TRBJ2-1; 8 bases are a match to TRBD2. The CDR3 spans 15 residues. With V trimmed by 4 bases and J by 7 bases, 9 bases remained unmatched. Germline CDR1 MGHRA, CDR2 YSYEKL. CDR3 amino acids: CASSPGLVAGNEQFF. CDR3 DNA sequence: TGCGCCAGCAGCCCAGGACTAGTAGCGGGGAATGAGCAGTTCTTC.

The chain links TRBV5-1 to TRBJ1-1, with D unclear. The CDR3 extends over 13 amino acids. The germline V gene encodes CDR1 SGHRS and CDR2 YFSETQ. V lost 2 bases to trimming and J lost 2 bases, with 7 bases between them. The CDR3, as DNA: TGCGCCAGCAGCTTAGGGCATAACACTGAAGCTTTCTTT. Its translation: CASSLGHNTEAFF.

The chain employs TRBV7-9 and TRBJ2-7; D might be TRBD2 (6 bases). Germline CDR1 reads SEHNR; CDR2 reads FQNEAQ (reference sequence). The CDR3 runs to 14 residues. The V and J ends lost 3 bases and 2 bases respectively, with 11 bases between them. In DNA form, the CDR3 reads TGTGCCAGCAGCTTTTCGGGAGAGACCTACGAGCAGTACTTC. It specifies CASSFSGETYEQYF.

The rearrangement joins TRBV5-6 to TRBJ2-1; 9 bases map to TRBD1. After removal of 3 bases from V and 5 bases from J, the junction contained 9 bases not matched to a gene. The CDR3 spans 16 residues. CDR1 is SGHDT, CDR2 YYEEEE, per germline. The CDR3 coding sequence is TGTGCCAGCAGCTCGACGGACAGGGGAATTGACAATGAGCAGTTCTTC. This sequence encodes CASSSTDRGIDNEQFF.